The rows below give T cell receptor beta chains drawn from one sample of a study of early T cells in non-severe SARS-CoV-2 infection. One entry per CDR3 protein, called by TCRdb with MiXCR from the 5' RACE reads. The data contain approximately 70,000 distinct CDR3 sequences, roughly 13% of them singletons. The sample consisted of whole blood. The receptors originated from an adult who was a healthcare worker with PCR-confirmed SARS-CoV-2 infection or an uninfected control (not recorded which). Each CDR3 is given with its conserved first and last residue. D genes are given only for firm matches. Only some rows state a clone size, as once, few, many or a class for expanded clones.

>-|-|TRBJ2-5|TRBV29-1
CSIEGPIRMETQYF
TGCAGCATTGAGGGACCAATACGGATGGAGACCCAGTACTTC
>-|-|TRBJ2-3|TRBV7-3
CASNLLREDTQYF
TGTGCCAGCAACTTACTCAGGGAGGATACGCAGTATTTT
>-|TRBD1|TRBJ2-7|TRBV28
CASSSRDSHYEQYF
TGTGCCAGCAGTTCTCGGGACAGCCACTACGAGCAGTACTTC
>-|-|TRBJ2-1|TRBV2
CASGPQGFVDNEQFF
TGTGCCAGCGGCCCACAGGGATTTGTGGACAATGAGCAGTTCTTC
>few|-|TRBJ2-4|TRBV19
CASGMEVGRLAKNIQYF
TGTGCCAGCGGAATGGAAGTCGGGCGGCTAGCCAAAAACATTCAGTACTTC
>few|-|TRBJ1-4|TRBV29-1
CSAGSGGNEKLFF
TGCAGCGCAGGTAGCGGGGGGAATGAAAAACTGTTTTTT
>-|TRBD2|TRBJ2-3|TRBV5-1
CASSPRLAGGRGTDTQYF
TGCGCCAGCAGCCCGAGACTAGCGGGGGGCAGGGGCACAGATACGCAGTATTTT
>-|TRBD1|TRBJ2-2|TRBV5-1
CASSRQGISGELFF
TGCGCCAGCAGCCGACAGGGCATCTCCGGGGAGCTGTTTTTT
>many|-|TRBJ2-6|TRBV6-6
CASSYSGSHSGANVLTF
TGTGCCAGCAGTTACTCAGGCAGTCACTCTGGGGCCAACGTCCTGACTTTC
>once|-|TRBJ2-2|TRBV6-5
CASSYFGSANTGELFF
TGTGCCAGCAGTTACTTCGGGTCCGCGAACACCGGGGAGCTGTTTTTT
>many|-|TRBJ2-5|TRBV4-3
CASSLRPSLQETQYF
TGCGCCAGCAGCCTCCGACCCAGCCTCCAAGAGACCCAGTACTTC
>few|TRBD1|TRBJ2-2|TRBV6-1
CATVGQGDTGELFF
TGTGCCACTGTGGGACAGGGGGACACCGGGGAGCTGTTTTTT
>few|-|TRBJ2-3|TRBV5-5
CASSLGFQGLTDTQYF
TGTGCCAGCAGCTTAGGGTTCCAAGGCTTGACGGATACGCAGTATTTT
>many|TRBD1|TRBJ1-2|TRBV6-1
CASRRDRVLGYTF
TGTGCCAGTAGAAGGGACAGGGTCCTTGGCTACACCTTC
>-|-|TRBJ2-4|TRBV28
CASSLQGVGVKNIQYF
TGTGCCAGCAGTCTCCAGGGAGTTGGTGTCAAAAACATTCAGTACTTC
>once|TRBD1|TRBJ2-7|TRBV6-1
CASSEIPGTGAHEQYF
TGTGCCAGCAGTGAAATCCCCGGGACAGGGGCACACGAGCAGTACTTC
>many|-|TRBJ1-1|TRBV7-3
CASSLNGVGVNTEAFF
TGTGCCAGCAGCTTAAATGGGGTCGGGGTGAACACTGAAGCTTTCTTT
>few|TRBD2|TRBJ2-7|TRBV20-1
CSARVLAGDSYEQYF
TGCAGTGCTAGAGTTTTGGCGGGGGACTCCTACGAGCAGTACTTC
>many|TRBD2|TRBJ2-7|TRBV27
CASSRTSWGDEQYF
TGTGCCAGCAGTAGGACTAGTTGGGGAGACGAGCAGTACTTC
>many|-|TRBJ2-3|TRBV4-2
CASSQVPGADTQYF
TGTGCCAGCAGCCAAGTTCCAGGGGCAGATACGCAGTATTTT